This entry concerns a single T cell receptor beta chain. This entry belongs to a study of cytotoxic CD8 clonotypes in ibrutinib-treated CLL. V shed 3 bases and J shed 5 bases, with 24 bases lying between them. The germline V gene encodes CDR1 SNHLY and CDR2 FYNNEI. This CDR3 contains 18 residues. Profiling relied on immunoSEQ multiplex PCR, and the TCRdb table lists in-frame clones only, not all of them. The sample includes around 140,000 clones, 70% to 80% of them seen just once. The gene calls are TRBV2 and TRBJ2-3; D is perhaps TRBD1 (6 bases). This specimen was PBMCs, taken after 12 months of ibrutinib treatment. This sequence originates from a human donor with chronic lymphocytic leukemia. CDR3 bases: TGTGCCAGCAGTGAGGGGGCGGTCCGGGGTTCTCCGGAAGATACGCAGTATTTT. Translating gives CASSEGAVRGSPEDTQYF.